The 32 T cell receptor beta chains in this list originate from one sample, sequenced in a study of cytomegalovirus exposure and HLA in healthy donors. Use of 60 Vbeta and 13 Jbeta primers characterized the PCR. Using immunoSEQ multiplex PCR, the repertoire was profiled, and TCRdb retains in-frame clones only, with some absent. The specimen's table records roughly 120,000 clones. Sequenced sample: PBMCs. Source of these receptors: a man aged 35 to 55 in good health and CMV-seropositive.

The J gene is TRBJ1-1, the V gene TRBV6-6; 10 positions match TRBD1. The CDR3 sequence is 15 residues long. Germline CDR1 and CDR2: MNHNY and SVGAGI (reference sequence). V trimming: 2 bases; J trimming: 5 bases; junction bases outside the gene matches: 5. CDR3 sequence: CASSYPDRGRTEAFF. The DNA for the CDR3 is TGTGCCAGCAGTTACCCGGACAGGGGGAGGACTGAAGCTTTCTTT.

This sequence joins TRBV4-1 and TRBJ2-7, with a possible D match to TRBD2 (5 bases). Between the trimmed V and J ends, which lost 4 bases and 0 bases, there was a span of 22 bases. The CDR3 runs to 18 residues. CDR1 MGHRA and CDR2 YSYEKL come from the germline V gene. The CDR3 region is CASSRTPLRGISSYEQYF. DNA for the CDR3: TGCGCCAGCAGCCGCACCCCCCTGAGAGGGATCAGCTCCTACGAGCAGTACTTC.

The chain is built from TRBV19 and TRBJ1-4; a weak D match, TRBD1 (6 bases). V was pared by 7 bases and J by 15 bases, with 12 bases between. The CDR3 length is 10 residues. CDR1 is LNHDA and CDR2 is SQIVND in the germline V gene (reference sequence). The CDR3 loop is CASKGDTVFF. CDR3 DNA sequence: TGTGCCAGTAAAGGGGACACCGTGTTTTTT.

The chain recombines TRBV7-3 with TRBJ2-2, with 7 bases fitting TRBD1. The CDR3 has 15 residues. After removal of 5 bases from V and 8 bases from J, the junction contained 11 bases not matched to a gene. Germline assignment: CDR1 SGHTA and CDR2 FQGTGA. In DNA, the CDR3 is TGTGCCAGCAGCCCGGGAAAGGGGGCTTTAGGGGAGCTGTTTTTT. The encoded protein is CASSPGKGALGELFF. Together with reference TRBV7-3 and TRBJ2-2, the CDR3 gives the full variable domain: GAGVSQTPSNKVTEKGKYVELRCDPISGHTALYWYRQSLGQGPEFLIYFQGTGAADDSGLPNDRFFAVRPEGSVSTLKIQRTERGDSAVYLCASSPGKGALGELFFGEGSRLTVL.

The chain combines TRBV27 with TRBJ2-1; D is perhaps TRBD2 (6 bases). V was trimmed by 4 bases and J by 8 bases, leaving 21 bases between them. CDR1 and CDR2 (germline): MNHEY, SMNVEV (reference sequence). The length of the CDR3 is 16 residues. The CDR3 reads CASSSMDYLVGYEQFF. The CDR3 DNA reads as TGTGCCAGCAGTTCGATGGACTACTTGGTGGGATATGAGCAGTTCTTC.

The chain employs TRBV5-1 and TRBJ2-1; possible D gene TRBD1, 6 bases. The V and J ends lost 4 bases and 4 bases respectively, with 12 bases between them. The CDR3 covers 14 residues. Per germline, CDR1 SGHRS and CDR2 YFSETQ. The CDR3 sequence: CASSTGTYYNEQFF. The CDR3 nucleotides are TGCGCCAGCAGCACCGGGACATATTACAATGAGCAGTTCTTC.

The V and J genes are TRBV19 and TRBJ1-2, with D possibly being TRBD1 (5 bases). This CDR3 comprises 16 residues. The germline V gene encodes CDR1 LNHDA and CDR2 SQIVND (reference sequence). The V end lost 2 bases, the J end lost 5 bases, and 18 bases lay between the germline ends. CDR3 sequence reads: CASSIRWSGASYGYTF. CDR3 DNA: TGTGCCAGTAGTATAAGGTGGTCTGGGGCATCATATGGCTACACCTTC.

The chain joins TRBV10-3 to TRBJ1-4; 11 bases fit TRBD1. The length of the CDR3 is 14 residues. V shed 6 bases, J shed 7 bases, and the junction held 4 bases outside the gene matches. Germline assignment: CDR1 ENHRY and CDR2 SYGVKD. CDR3: CAIREGTGGEKLFF. CDR3 DNA sequence: TGTGCCATCAGAGAAGGGACAGGGGGTGAAAAACTGTTTTTT.

The gene calls are TRBV6-1 and TRBJ1-1; D is unresolved. CDR1 MNHNS and CDR2 SASEGT come from the germline V gene. Trimming pared 1 base from V and 6 bases from J, leaving 9 bases between. The CDR3 consists of 13 residues. Written as DNA, the CDR3 is TGTGCCAGCAGTGAAGTGGGGAGCTCTGAAGCTTTCTTT. Protein product: CASSEVGSSEAFF.

This chain joins TRBV7-6 and TRBJ2-3; 11 bases match TRBD1. The V and J ends lost 1 base and 2 bases, in that order; junction bases with no gene match: 2. Germline values: CDR1 SGHVS, CDR2 FNYEAQ. The CDR3 covers 16 residues. The CDR3: CASSLGTGGFTDTQYF. As DNA, the CDR3 is TGTGCCAGCAGCTTAGGGACAGGGGGCTTCACAGATACGCAGTATTTT. Variable domain in full (rest from reference TRBV7-6 and TRBJ2-3): GAGVSQSPRYKVTKRGQDVALRCDPISGHVSLYWYRQALGQGPEFLTYFNYEAQQDKSGLPNDRFSAERPEGSISTLTIQRTEQRDSAMYRCASSLGTGGFTDTQYFGPGTRLTVL.

This sequence joins TRBV5-4 and TRBJ2-1; D call uncertain. The V gene lost 3 bases and the J gene lost 10 bases, with 11 bases spanning the gap. Germline values: CDR1 SGHNT, CDR2 YYREEE (reference sequence). This CDR3 is built from 12 residues. Written as DNA, the CDR3 is TGTGCCAGCAGCTCCATCCTTGGCGAGCAGTTCTTC. Its protein product is CASSSILGEQFF.

The chain combines TRBV5-1 with TRBJ1-2; 9 bases match TRBD1. From germline, CDR1 is SGHRS and CDR2 YFSETQ. This CDR3 has 17 amino acids. Trimming cost V 5 bases and J 6 bases; bases outside gene matches: 17. CDR3 in DNA: TGCGCCAGCAGGAACCTACAGGGGGCGAGTTTCGGAAATGGCTACACCTTC. Translated: CASRNLQGASFGNGYTF. The variable domain in full, with the rest retrieved from reference TRBV5-1 and TRBJ1-2, is KAGVTQTPRYLIKTRGQQVTLSCSPISGHRSVSWYQQTPGQGLQFLFEYFSETQRNKGNFPGRFSGRQFSNSRSEMNVSTLELGDSALYLCASRNLQGASFGNGYTFGSGTRLTVV.

J is TRBJ2-7 and V is TRBV6-1; 12 bases align to TRBD2. J lost 3 bases, V lost 3 bases, and 3 bases had no gene match. CDR1 and CDR2 from the germline V gene are MNHNS and SASEGT. This CDR3 region has 15 residues. CDR3 protein: CASSETSGSNYEQYF. The CDR3 DNA follows: TGTGCCAGCAGTGAGACTAGCGGGAGTAACTACGAGCAGTACTTC.

The V and J genes are TRBV2 and TRBJ2-5, with a possible D match to TRBD1 (5 bases). The J call is uncertain, as TRBJ2-7 better fits the DNA end. Germline CDR1 SNHLY, CDR2 FYNNEI. The CDR3 runs to 15 residues. CDR3 sequence reads: CASSVTRRVSYEQYF. The CDR3 nucleotides are TGTGCCAGCAGTGTTACTCGCAGGGTCTCCTACGAGCAGTACTTC.

The gene calls are TRBV2 and TRBJ1-5; D is perhaps TRBD1 (5 bases). This CDR3 is built from 16 residues. Germline CDR1 is SNHLY and CDR2 is FYNNEI. V gave up 2 bases and J gave up 4 bases, with 15 bases separating them. The DNA of the CDR3 is TGTGCCAGCAGTGAATTGTTCAGGGAAGTAAATCAGCCCCAGCATTTT. The encoded protein is CASSELFREVNQPQHF.

The CDR3: CATSRDKATSPLHF. The CDR3 coding sequence is TGTGCCACCAGCCGGGACAAGGCGACTTCACCCCTCCACTTT. The chain employs TRBV15 and TRBJ1-6; possibly TRBD1 for D (6 bases). Germline CDR1 and CDR2: LNHNV and YYDKDF (reference sequence). V was clipped by 5 bases and J by 9 bases, with 14 bases between them. CDR3 length: 14 residues.

The chain recombines TRBV10-1 with TRBJ2-1; weak D call: TRBD1 (6 bases). This CDR3 is built from 15 residues. The germline V and J ends were trimmed by 3 bases and 8 bases, with 17 bases remaining between them. CDR1 and CDR2 from the germline V gene are WNHNN and SYGVQD (reference sequence). The CDR3 here is CASSDPGAVVHEQFF. CDR3 DNA sequence: TGCGCCAGCAGTGATCCAGGGGCGGTTGTCCATGAGCAGTTCTTC.

The CDR3 region is CASSEDFLGEAFF. CDR3 DNA sequence: TGTGCCAGCTCAGAGGACTTCCTGGGTGAAGCTTTCTTT. The V gene is TRBV18, the J gene TRBJ1-1; D is unclear. V was cut by 5 bases and J by 7 bases, with 14 bases left in between. CDR1 is KGHSH, CDR2 LQKENI, per germline. This CDR3 has 13 amino acids.

The V call is TRBV5-8, the J call TRBJ2-7; 7 nucleotides align to TRBD1. Germline assignment: CDR1 SGHTS and CDR2 YDEGEE. The V gene end was trimmed by 5 bases and the J gene end by 12 bases; junction bases not matched to a gene: 11. The CDR3 consists of 12 residues. The CDR3, as DNA: TGTGCCAGCAGTTTCGGGACAGCGACTCGGTACTTC. It is translated as CASSFGTATRYF.

The gene calls are TRBV4-2 and TRBJ2-7; TRBD1 agrees at 7 bases. The ends lost 7 bases at V and 4 bases at J; junction bases unmatched: 7. The CDR3 runs to 13 residues. In germline, CDR1 is LGHNA, CDR2 YNFKEQ. CDR3 nucleotides: TGTGCCAGCACCGGGGACAGCATGTACGAGCAGTACTTC. Translating it yields CASTGDSMYEQYF.

The chain has TRBV5-1 and TRBJ1-1; TRBD1 aligns across 8 bases. The CDR3 covers 19 residues. Germline CDR1 is SGHRS and CDR2 is YFSETQ. Unmatched junction bases numbered 14, after V lost 1 base and J lost 0 bases. This CDR3 reads CASSLQKYQGAIVNTEAFF. DNA of the CDR3: TGCGCCAGCAGCTTGCAAAAATATCAGGGGGCTATCGTGAACACTGAAGCTTTCTTT.

The rearrangement joins TRBV11-2 to TRBJ2-5, with a possible D match to TRBD2 (5 bases). Germline CDR1 SGHAT, CDR2 FQNNGV. This CDR3 contains 15 residues. Between the trimmed V and J ends, which lost 1 base and 0 bases, there was a span of 9 bases. The DNA for the CDR3 is TGTGCCAGCAGCTTAGCCGGGAACTACCAAGAGACCCAGTACTTC. Translating it yields CASSLAGNYQETQYF.

The chain links TRBV18 to TRBJ2-1; 7 bases are shared with TRBD1. The CDR3 consists of 14 residues. Germline CDR1 and CDR2: KGHSH and LQKENI. After removal of 1 base from V and 9 bases from J, the junction contained 6 bases not matched to a gene. In nucleotides, the CDR3 is TGTGCCAGCTCACCACAGCAGGGGGTGCTTGAGCAGTTCTTC. It specifies CASSPQQGVLEQFF.

The CDR3 reads CASSSRTGWGYTF. The DNA for the CDR3 is TGTGCCAGCAGCTCCCGGACAGGCTGGGGCTACACCTTC. The chain carries TRBV13 and TRBJ1-2, with TRBD1 matching 7 bases. In germline, CDR1 is PRHDT, CDR2 FYEKMQ (reference sequence). The V gene end was trimmed by 4 bases and the J gene end by 8 bases; junction bases not matched to a gene: 7. The CDR3 loop spans 13 amino acids. The variable domain in full, completed from reference TRBV13 and TRBJ1-2, reads AAGVIQSPRHLIKEKRETATLKCYPIPRHDTVYWYQQGPGQDPQFLISFYEKMQSDKGSIPDRFSAQQFSDYHSELNMSSLELGDSALYFCASSSRTGWGYTFGSGTRLTVV.

This chain connects TRBV5-6 to TRBJ1-2; TRBD1 might be the D (5 bases). Germline loops: CDR1 SGHDT, CDR2 YYEEEE. V was shortened by 2 bases and J by 2 bases, with 10 bases between the two germline ends. This CDR3 spans 14 amino acids. The CDR3 sequence: CASSFPRANYGYTF. CDR3 DNA sequence: TGTGCCAGCAGCTTTCCCAGGGCGAACTATGGCTACACCTTC. Filled out from reference TRBV5-6 and TRBJ1-2, the complete variable domain reads DAGVTQSPTHLIKTRGQQVTLRCSPKSGHDTVSWYQQALGQGPQFIFQYYEEEERQRGNFPDRFSGHQFPNYSSELNVNALLLGDSALYLCASSFPRANYGYTFGSGTRLTVV.

The rearrangement joins TRBV9 to TRBJ1-2, with D possibly matching TRBD1 (6 bases). Germline V CDR1 and CDR2: SGDLS, YYNGEE. V was clipped by 4 bases and J by 1 base, with 17 bases between them. This CDR3 region has 16 residues. CDR3 in amino acids: CASSPQLRQDNYGYTF. As DNA, the CDR3 is TGTGCCAGCAGCCCACAATTAAGACAGGATAACTATGGCTACACCTTC.

This sequence joins TRBV6-5 and TRBJ2-3; unclear D gene. The CDR3 is 14 amino acids. CDR1 and CDR2 from the germline V gene are MNHEY and SVGAGI. V lost 4 bases to trimming and J lost 2 bases, with 10 bases between them. The CDR3 protein is CASSSETDTDTQYF. The CDR3 DNA follows: TGTGCCAGCAGTTCGGAGACTGACACAGATACGCAGTATTTT.

Notes on this clone: Other DNA sequences in this sample translate to the same CDR3. The chain couples TRBV27 to TRBJ2-7; D might be TRBD1 (6 bases). This CDR3 region has 13 residues. Trimming shortened V by 2 bases and J by 5 bases, and 10 bases separated the two germline ends. Per the germline V gene, CDR1 is MNHEY and CDR2 is SMNVEV (reference sequence). CDR3 bases: TGTGCCAGCAGTTTAGAAACAGGGCACGAGCAGTACTTC. This gives the protein CASSLETGHEQYF.

This chain connects TRBV25-1 to TRBJ1-2, with D perhaps TRBD1 (5 bases). V was clipped by 4 bases and J by 4 bases, with 16 bases between them. Germline V lookup: CDR1 MGHDK, CDR2 SYGVNS. The CDR3 has 15 amino acids. CDR3 amino acids: CASSAPDKGLYGYTF. The CDR3 nucleotides are TGTGCCAGCAGTGCCCCGGACAAGGGGCTCTATGGCTACACCTTC.

The chain carries TRBV28 and TRBJ2-7, with 13 bases identical to TRBD2. Germline lookup yields CDR1 MDHEN and CDR2 SYDVKM. Trimming removed 6 bases from V and 0 bases from J; junction bases left unmatched: 8. This CDR3 spans 17 amino acids. The CDR3 nucleotides are TGTGCCAGCAGAGATTCCGGGACTAGCGGGAACTCCTACGAGCAGTACTTC. Translated, it gives CASRDSGTSGNSYEQYF.

The rearrangement joins TRBV28 to TRBJ2-1, with TRBD2 matching 8 bases. The CDR3 contains 19 residues. V dropped 3 bases and J dropped 0; count of bases not matched to a gene: 13. Per the germline V gene, CDR1 is MDHEN and CDR2 is SYDVKM. The CDR3 protein is CASSFPGTSSPSSYNEQFF. Written as DNA, the CDR3 is TGTGCCAGCAGTTTTCCCGGGACTAGTTCCCCAAGCTCCTACAATGAGCAGTTCTTC.

This chain uses TRBV7-2 with TRBJ2-5, with unresolved D. Germline CDR1 reads SGHTA; CDR2 reads FQGNSA. Trimming cost V 5 bases and J 5 bases, with 6 bases left between them. CDR3 length: 11 residues. The CDR3 nucleotides read TGTGCCAGCAGCCCTAGGGAGACCCAGTACTTC. Protein sequence: CASSPRETQYF. The complete variable domain, with remaining parts taken from reference TRBV7-2 and TRBJ2-5, reads GAGVSQSPSNKVTEKGKDVELRCDPISGHTALYWYRQSLGQGLEFLIYFQGNSAPDKSGLPSDRFSAERTGGSVSTLTIQRTQQEDSAVYLCASSPRETQYFGPGTRLLVL.